This T cell receptor beta chain was identified in a study of cytomegalovirus exposure and HLA in healthy donors (dated by TCRdb to between 2016 and 2019). Concerning the study at large: In an earlier analysis of roughly 500 of the donors, approximately 260 Gb of sequence data and some 100 million unique TCR beta sequences from some 170 million T cells were reported. An early release that covered about 600 HLA-typed donors contained around 330 gigabases of sequencing data and 65 million to 100 million unique TCR sequences. Of the 350 to 450 genotyped donors, approximately 83% fell in the genetic ancestry cluster associated with self-reported Caucasian donors. The aim of the study was to test whether cataloging public T cell receptors could identify signatures of past pathogen exposure. The T cell repertoires of 700 or so subjects were profiled by immunosequencing and related to cytomegalovirus serostatus. In addition to the first cohort of 500 to 850 subjects, a separate validation cohort of under 150 different subjects was used. The study combined high-throughput TCR immunosequencing, statistical association of individual TCRs with disease status, and machine learning to predict cytomegalovirus infection status. A later analysis re-examined previously published TCR beta repertoires from several hundred donors and added high-resolution HLA genotyping to investigate patterns of TCR occurrence. Rather than drawing on any new phenotypic data, the later analysis identified candidate immune exposures from TCR beta sequences and the way those sequences occurred across donors. In an earlier analysis of roughly 600 of the donors, high-throughput TCR beta sequencing was used to judge whether each TCR beta V gene segment behaved as functional or pseudogenic. Donor age, sex, ethnicity and CMV serostatus were compiled alongside the repertoire data. A later genetic analysis used genome-wide SNP genotypes for 398 of the 666 donors, treating that subset as a discovery cohort. Every repertoire in the discovery cohort had been generated on one and the same sequencing platform. Class I and class II HLA loci were covered by the typing at four-digit resolution. The number of typed donors differed by locus: roughly 629-640 for A, B, C, DRB1 and DQB1; some 500 for DQA1; around 610 for DPA1; and around 470 for DPB1. Roughly 5 DR-DQ haplotypes were treated as single units for association and clustering because of strong linkage in the cohort. Among 398 genotyped donors of the cohort, an average of about 240,000 unique TCR beta nucleotide sequences were sequenced per donor, roughly 20% of them non-productive. The investigation overall reported the following: A cluster of highly shared sequence variants was judged likely to represent a technical artifact of the sequencing pipeline. Because the 87-base-pair reads could not distinguish some IMGT-functional V segments, including TRBV6-2 and TRBV6-3, those segments were excluded. According to a later analysis, parvovirus B19, influenza, CMV and Epstein-Barr virus appeared linked to several top co-occurrence clusters. While some public TCRs were present in many individuals, most TCR sequences turned up only very rarely across donors. A further reported finding was that TCR beta sequences accurately predicted the HLA-A and HLA-B alleles for most subjects in the first cohort. Because HLA typing was unavailable for some donors at each locus, only the typed subset was used in association tests. In vitro tests confirmed that a few of the cytomegalovirus-associated TCR beta chains recognize cytomegalovirus antigens. A later analysis found that HLA-associated TCR beta chains were more clonally expanded and had lower generation probabilities than equally common non-associated chains. In this cohort, only TCR beta chains were sequenced, and detectable features were limited by the absence of alpha or paired-chain data. A later genetic analysis reported fewer N-insertions in productive TCRs among donors in an Asian-associated ancestry cluster than the approximately 670-donor mean. A later analysis found that most CMV-associated TCR beta chains appeared HLA-restricted, with HLA associations seemingly driven largely by CMV exposure. An association between a missense DCLRE1C variant and V-gene and J-gene trimming of TCR beta chains was found in a later genetic analysis and replicated in an independent cohort. Seventeen rarely observed V segments, including chromosome 9 orphons, were excluded from the earlier analysis of several hundred of the donors because counts were too low. The presence/absence analyses assumed that sequencing depth was roughly uniform across donors, and that assumption may not be true. When HLA alleles, especially DR and DQ, strongly co-occurred, TCR associations were difficult to assign to individual alleles. It was suggested by the authors that the approach could potentially be generalized to other disease states and immunological phenotypes. A total of 164 TCR beta chains were listed by the study as associated with cytomegalovirus. The classifier was reported to diagnose cytomegalovirus status with high specificity and sensitivity in both the original and validation cohorts. The only immune exposure information available for the cohort was CMV serostatus. Linkage disequilibrium might explain the correlated functional status among segregating V segments, but an unknown experimental factor could not be ruled out. A later analysis associated roughly 17,000 TCR beta sequences with specific HLA alleles at a false discovery rate of 0.05. An earlier analysis of approximately 530 of the donors showed that most TCR beta V segments appeared in productive rearrangements either about 87% or about 30% of the time, which broadly matched IMGT annotations. In a later analysis, the rate of TCR association differed among HLA loci, with DRB1 alleles having the most associated TCRs and HLA-C alleles having the fewest.

Receptor libraries were prepared by the immunoSEQ multiplex PCR assay. A mixture of 60 forward primers for TCR Vbeta segments and 13 reverse primers for TCR Jbeta segments was used in the multiplex PCR. Amplification of the CDR3 region of rearranged TCR beta genes was performed with a multiplex PCR assay on genomic DNA. Amplified TCR beta libraries were sequenced as 87-base-pair reads on the Illumina HiSeq System. Per the original workflow: A later analysis counted approximately 74 million unique TCR beta chains across the 600 to 850 repertoires, and around 9.9 million of these chains were shared by at least two donors. To remove PCR and sequencing errors, raw reads were error-corrected and collapsed into unique sequences using a nearest-neighbor algorithm that merged closely related sequences. CDR3 sequences were aligned to IMGT reference sequences to assign V, D and J gene segments. Each retained sequence needed at least a six-nucleotide match to both a V gene segment and a J gene segment. Rearrangements were classified as productive when the CDR3 lacked stop codons and remained in frame with V and J, and all other rearrangements were classified as non-productive. CDR3 was defined according to IMGT convention as the region running from the second conserved V-encoded cysteine to the conserved J-encoded phenylalanine. The earlier analysis of approximately 590 of the donors excluded any sequence lacking an unambiguous match to a single V gene segment. In an earlier analysis of several hundred of the donors, V segments were called functional above 56.7% productive rearrangements and were called segregating when the between-donor standard deviation exceeded 5%. A statistical classification framework was built to diagnose cytomegalovirus status from the catalog of TCR beta chain sequences. In a later analysis, V and J genes were assigned by comparing TCR nucleotide sequences against IMGT/GENE-DB human TR gene sequences. In a later analysis, CDR3 sequences and most-parsimonious VDJ recombination scenarios were assigned using the TCRdist pipeline. A later analysis defined each TCR beta chain by its CDR3 amino acid sequence plus V-gene family, and excluded reads lacking a unique V-gene family. A later analysis removed over 500 highly shared, low-generation-probability nucleotide sequences to deal with suspected cross-contamination and a sequencing artifact. For each public chain, a later analysis derived a clonal expansion index from normalized ranks of inferred template counts within each repertoire. In a later analysis, generation probabilities were computed using a VDJ recombination model fitted to out-of-frame rearrangements, and the results were checked against IGoR. A later analysis scored TCR-TCR, TCR-HLA and TCR-CMV co-occurrence with hypergeometric tests, applying a repertoire-size bias correction to TCR pairs. False discovery rates were estimated in a later analysis by permuting HLA or CMV assignments 20 times. In a later analysis, co-occurring TCRs were grouped using DBSCAN, with TCRdist sequence similarity added in when clustering inside HLA-allele-positive subsets. For co-occurrence clustering, repertoires with fewer than 30,000 or more than 120,000 public chains were excluded, along with five repertoires with anomalous nucleotide sharing. The immuneACCESS repertoire file appears here via TCRdb, limited to in-frame rearrangements. These files lack a portion of the clones; in checked studies, under half of the deficit traces to unresolved V genes, and the cause of the others is not known. The V and J calls and clone size come from that table; D and trimming were worked out from the DNA. The sample table holds 150,000 to 200,000 clones. The ten biggest clones cover approximately 2% of the sample.

CDR1 and CDR2 (MNHEY, SMNVEV) derive from the germline V gene (reference sequence). V was cut back by 6 bases and J by 0 bases, leaving a gap of 8 bases between them. Taken from cysteine to phenylalanine, the CDR3 has 13 residues. Of all the DNA, just the CDR3 is kept, 39 bases in frame from base 1. The cohort consisted of 650 to 850 healthy bone marrow donors. At the time of sampling, all cohort members were nominally healthy, though unrecorded immune exposures were likely present. The donor tested CMV seronegative and was one of the 352 seronegative cohort members. Each donor provided a peripheral blood sample, and peripheral blood mononuclear cells were used for TCR beta sequencing. Genomic DNA extraction from the blood cell samples was performed with the Qiagen DNeasy Blood Extraction Kit. Of note for this clone: The antigen this receptor binds is unknown.

The source of this sequence is a man younger than 40 in good health and CMV-seronegative. The V and J genes are TRBV27 and TRBJ1-1; TRBD1 could be the D gene, as 5 bases match. Sequences were obtained from PBMCs. CDR3 region: CASRGLMNTEAFF. The DNA sequence follows: TGTGCCAGCAGGGGACTCATGAACACTGAAGCTTTCTTT.